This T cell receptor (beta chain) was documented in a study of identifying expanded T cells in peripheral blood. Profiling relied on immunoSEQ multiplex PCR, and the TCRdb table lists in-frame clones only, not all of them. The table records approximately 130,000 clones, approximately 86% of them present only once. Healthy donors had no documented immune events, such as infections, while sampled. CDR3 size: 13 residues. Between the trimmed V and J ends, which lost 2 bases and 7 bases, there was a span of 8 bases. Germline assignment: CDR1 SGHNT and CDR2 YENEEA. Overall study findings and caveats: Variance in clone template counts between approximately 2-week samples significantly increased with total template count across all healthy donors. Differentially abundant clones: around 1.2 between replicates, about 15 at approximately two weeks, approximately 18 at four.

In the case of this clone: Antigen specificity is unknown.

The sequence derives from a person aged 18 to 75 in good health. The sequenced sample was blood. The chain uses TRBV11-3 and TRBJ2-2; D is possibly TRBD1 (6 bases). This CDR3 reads CASSLRQVGELFF. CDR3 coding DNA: TGTGCCAGCAGCTTAAGACAGGTCGGGGAGCTGTTTTTT.